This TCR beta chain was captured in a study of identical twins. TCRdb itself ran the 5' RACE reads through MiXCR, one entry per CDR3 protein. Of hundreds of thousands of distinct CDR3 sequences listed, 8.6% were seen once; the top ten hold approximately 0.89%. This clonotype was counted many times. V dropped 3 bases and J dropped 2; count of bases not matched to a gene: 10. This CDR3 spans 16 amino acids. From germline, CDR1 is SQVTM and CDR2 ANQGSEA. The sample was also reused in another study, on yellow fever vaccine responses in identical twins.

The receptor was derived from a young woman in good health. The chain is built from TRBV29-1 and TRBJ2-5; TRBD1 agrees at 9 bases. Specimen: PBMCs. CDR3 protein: CSVEARGQGLQETQYF. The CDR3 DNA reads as TGCAGCGTTGAGGCCCGCGGACAGGGGCTTCAAGAGACCCAGTACTTC.